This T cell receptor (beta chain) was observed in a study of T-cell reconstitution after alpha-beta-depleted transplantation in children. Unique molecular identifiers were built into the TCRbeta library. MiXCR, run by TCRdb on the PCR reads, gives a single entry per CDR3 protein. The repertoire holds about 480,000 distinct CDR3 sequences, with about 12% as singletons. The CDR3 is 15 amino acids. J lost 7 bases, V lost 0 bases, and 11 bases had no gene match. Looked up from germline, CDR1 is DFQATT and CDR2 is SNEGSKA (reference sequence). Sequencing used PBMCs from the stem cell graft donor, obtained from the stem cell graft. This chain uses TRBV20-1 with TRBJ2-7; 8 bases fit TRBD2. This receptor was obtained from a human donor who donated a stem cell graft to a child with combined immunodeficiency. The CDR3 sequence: CSAREILAGFGEQYF. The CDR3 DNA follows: TGCAGTGCTAGAGAAATATTAGCGGGGTTTGGGGAGCAGTACTTC.